The clone carrying this T cell receptor (beta chain) was observed once. What it binds is unknown. This specimen comes from a study of OX40 agonist ivuxolimab in advanced cancers. Study information: In this cohort, patients received ivuxolimab, an agonistic anti-OX40 (CD134) antibody. Broader study findings: In general, CD8+ T cells held more expanded clones than CD4+ did, on average.

Here immunoSEQ multiplex PCR was the method, and the copy in TCRdb shows in-frame clones only, minus some. The sample contains 30,000 or so clones, around nine tenths of which appear only once. The CDR3 spans 14 residues. Germline CDR1 is LNHDA and CDR2 is SQIVND (reference sequence). Trimming cost V 4 bases and J 3 bases, with 13 bases left between them. The rearrangement uses TRBV19 and TRBJ2-7; TRBD2 is a possible D gene (6 bases). The TCR originated in an adult with an advanced solid tumor such as melanoma, head and neck, liver or kidney cancer. The sample here was CD4+ or CD8+ T cells sorted from blood, taken in a trial of the OX40 agonist ivuxolimab. CDR3 region: CASSSGVYGYEQYF. CDR3 DNA sequence: TGTGCCAGTAGTAGCGGGGTCTACGGCTACGAGCAGTACTTC.